The 3 T cell receptor beta chains below come from one sample, sequenced in a study of monozygotic twins with cystic fibrosis (dated by TCRdb to the early 2020s). Library prep was done by the immunoSEQ multiplex PCR assay. TCRdb took over this immuneACCESS table, retaining in-frame rearrangements with V and J assigned. Such tables are incomplete; in checked studies, under half of the missing clones stem from an unresolved V gene, and the remainder is unexplained. The sample records about 15,000 clones, around 96% of which are singletons. The biggest ten clones account for approximately 0.62% of the sample. Sequenced: blood. These receptors were obtained from a girl aged 2 to 10 with cystic fibrosis.

The gene calls are TRBV29-1 and TRBJ2-5; D possibly uses TRBD1 or TRBD2 (5 bases each). The CDR3 is 17 residues long. The germline CDR1 and CDR2 sequences are SQVTM and ANQGSEA. Trimming removed 0 bases from V and 1 base from J, with 18 bases in between. CDR3 protein: CSVEEGWLGVSQETQYF. CDR3 bases: TGCAGCGTTGAAGAAGGGTGGCTGGGGGTCAGCCAAGAGACCCAGTACTTC.

The chain couples TRBV6-5 to TRBJ2-5; TRBD1 is a possible D gene (6 bases). The CDR3 loop spans 14 amino acids. V lost 4 bases and J lost 2, with 11 bases in between. Germline CDR1 MNHEY, CDR2 SVGAGI. The CDR3 sequence: CASSWGPGQETQYF. The CDR3 nucleotides are TGTGCCAGCAGTTGGGGGCCAGGACAAGAGACCCAGTACTTC.

The CDR3 DNA reads TGTGCCAGCAGCGTAGATGGTCAGCCCCAGCATTTT. Translating gives CASSVDGQPQHF. The rearrangement uses TRBV9 and TRBJ1-5, with D unresolved. The V and J ends lost 0 bases and 6 bases respectively, with 4 bases between them. The CDR3 consists of 12 residues. Germline lookup yields CDR1 SGDLS and CDR2 YYNGEE.